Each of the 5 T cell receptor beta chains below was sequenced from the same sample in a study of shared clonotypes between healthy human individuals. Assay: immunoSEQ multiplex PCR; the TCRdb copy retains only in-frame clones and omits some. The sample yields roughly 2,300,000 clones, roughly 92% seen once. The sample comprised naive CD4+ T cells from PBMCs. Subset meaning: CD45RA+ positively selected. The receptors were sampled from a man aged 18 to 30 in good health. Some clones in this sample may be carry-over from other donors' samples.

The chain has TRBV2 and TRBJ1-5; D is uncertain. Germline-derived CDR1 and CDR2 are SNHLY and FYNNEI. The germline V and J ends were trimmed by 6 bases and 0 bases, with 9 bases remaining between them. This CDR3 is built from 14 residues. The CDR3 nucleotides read TGTGCCAGCAGGGACCGGGTTAGCAATCAGCCCCAGCATTTT. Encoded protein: CASRDRVSNQPQHF.

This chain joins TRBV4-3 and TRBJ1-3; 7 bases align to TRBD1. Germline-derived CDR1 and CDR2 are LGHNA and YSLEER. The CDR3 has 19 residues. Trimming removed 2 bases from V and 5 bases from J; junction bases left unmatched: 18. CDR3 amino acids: CASSQSRRDSGNIRNTIYF. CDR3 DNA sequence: TGCGCCAGCAGCCAAAGTAGGAGGGACAGTGGAAATATAAGAAACACCATATATTTT.

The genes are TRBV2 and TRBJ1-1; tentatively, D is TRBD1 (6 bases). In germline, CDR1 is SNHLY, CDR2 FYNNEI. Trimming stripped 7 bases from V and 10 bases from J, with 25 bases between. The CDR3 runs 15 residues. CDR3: CASTPVGGGDLGAFF. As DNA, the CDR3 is TGTGCCAGCACCCCTGTAGGGGGAGGTGACCTCGGAGCTTTCTTT.

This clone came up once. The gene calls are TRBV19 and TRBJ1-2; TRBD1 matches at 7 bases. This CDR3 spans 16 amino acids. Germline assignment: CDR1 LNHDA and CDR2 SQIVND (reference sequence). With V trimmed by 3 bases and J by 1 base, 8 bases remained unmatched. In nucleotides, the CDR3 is TGTGCCAGTAGTATTTTTGGGGACAGAAATAACTATGGCTACACCTTC. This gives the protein CASSIFGDRNNYGYTF.

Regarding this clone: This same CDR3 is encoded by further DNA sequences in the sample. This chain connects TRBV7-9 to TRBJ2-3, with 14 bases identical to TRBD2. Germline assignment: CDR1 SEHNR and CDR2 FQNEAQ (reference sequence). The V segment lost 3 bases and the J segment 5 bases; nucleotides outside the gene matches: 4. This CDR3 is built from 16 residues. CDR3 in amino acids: CASSLGLAGAGDTQYF. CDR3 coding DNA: TGTGCCAGCAGCTTGGGACTAGCGGGAGCGGGAGATACGCAGTATTTT.